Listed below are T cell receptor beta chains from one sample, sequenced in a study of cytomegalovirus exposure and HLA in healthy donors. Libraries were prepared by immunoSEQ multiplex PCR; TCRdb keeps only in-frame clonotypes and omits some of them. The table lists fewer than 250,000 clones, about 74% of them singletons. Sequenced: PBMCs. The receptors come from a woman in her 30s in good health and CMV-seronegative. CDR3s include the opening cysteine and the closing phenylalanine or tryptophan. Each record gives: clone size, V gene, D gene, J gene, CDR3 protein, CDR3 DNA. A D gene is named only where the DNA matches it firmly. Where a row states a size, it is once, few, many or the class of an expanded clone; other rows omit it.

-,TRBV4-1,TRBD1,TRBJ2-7,CASSQERDSIEQYF,TGCGCCAGCAGCCAAGAAAGGGACAGCATCGAGCAGTACTTC
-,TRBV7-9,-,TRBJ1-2,CASRGGAATNYGYTF,TGTGCCAGCAGGGGAGGGGCAGCTACTAACTATGGCTACACCTTC
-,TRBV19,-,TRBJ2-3,CASSAEGHRTDTQYF,TGTGCCAGTAGTGCGGAGGGTCATAGGACAGATACGCAGTATTTT
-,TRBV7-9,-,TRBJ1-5,CASSPRGGQYGNQPQHF,TGTGCCAGCAGCCCACGGGGTGGGCAATATGGCAATCAGCCCCAGCATTTT
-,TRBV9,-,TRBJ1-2,CASSVARVGDNYGYTF,TGTGCCAGCAGCGTAGCCCGGGTAGGGGATAACTATGGCTACACCTTC
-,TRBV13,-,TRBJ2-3,CASSQGQTDTQYF,TGTGCCAGCAGCCAAGGACAGACAGATACGCAGTATTTT
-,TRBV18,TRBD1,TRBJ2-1,CASSRTGTNEQFF,TGTGCCAGCTCCCGGACAGGGACTAATGAGCAGTTCTTC
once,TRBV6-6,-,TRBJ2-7,CASTLTGGASYEQYF,TGTGCCAGCACCTTAACAGGCGGTGCCTCCTACGAGCAGTACTTC
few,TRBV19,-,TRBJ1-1,CASSWGRGIAEAFF,TGTGCCAGTAGTTGGGGAAGGGGTATCGCTGAAGCTTTCTTT
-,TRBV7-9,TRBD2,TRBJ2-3,CSSSSLLAGGADTQYF,TGTTCCAGCAGCTCACTACTAGCGGGAGGGGCCGATACGCAGTATTTT
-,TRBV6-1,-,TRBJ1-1,CASSVRNTEAFF,TGTGCCAGCAGCGTGAGGAACACTGAAGCTTTCTTT
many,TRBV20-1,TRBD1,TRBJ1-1,CSAIRGPEAFF,TGCAGTGCTATCAGGGGGCCCGAAGCTTTCTTT
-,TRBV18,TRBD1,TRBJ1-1,CASSPQAGGGSTEAFF,TGTGCCAGCTCACCACAGGCAGGGGGCGGGAGCACTGAAGCTTTCTTT
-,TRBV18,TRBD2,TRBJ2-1,CASSPGTRIYLKQFF,TGTGCCAGCTCACCCGGGACTAGGATATACCTTAAGCAGTTCTTC
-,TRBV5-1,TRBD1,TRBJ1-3,CASSLLGGLSSGNTIYF,TGCGCCAGCAGCTTGCTAGGGGGCCTTAGCTCTGGAAACACCATATATTTT
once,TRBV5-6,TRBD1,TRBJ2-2,CASTRDRANTGELFF,TGTGCCAGCACCCGGGACAGGGCGAACACCGGGGAGCTGTTTTTT
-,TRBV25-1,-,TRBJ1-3,CASSEATVGNTIYF,TGTGCCAGCAGTGAAGCCACGGTGGGAAACACCATATATTTT
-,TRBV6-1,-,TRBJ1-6,CASSEKGAPLHF,TGTGCCAGCAGTGAAAAGGGGGCACCCCTCCACTTT
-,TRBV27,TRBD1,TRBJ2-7,CASSLLGQGSYEQYF,TGTGCCAGCAGCCTCCTCGGACAGGGCTCCTACGAGCAGTACTTC
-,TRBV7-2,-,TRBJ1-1,CASSLGFRTVNTEAFF,TGTGCCAGCAGCTTAGGTTTCCGGACAGTGAACACTGAAGCTTTCTTT
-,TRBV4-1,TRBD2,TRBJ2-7,CASSPYLAGVPYEQYF,TGCGCCAGCAGCCCCTATTTAGCGGGAGTCCCATACGAGCAGTACTTC
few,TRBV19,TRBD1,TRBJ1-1,CASRKYTGDTEAFF,TGTGCCAGTAGGAAATACACAGGGGACACTGAAGCTTTCTTT
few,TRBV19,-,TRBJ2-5,CASSPRSGRGTQYF,TGTGCCAGTAGTCCCCGTTCCGGTAGAGGGACCCAGTACTTC
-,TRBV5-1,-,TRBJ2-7,CASSLEYGYEQYF,TGCGCCAGCAGCTTGGAGTACGGCTACGAGCAGTACTTC
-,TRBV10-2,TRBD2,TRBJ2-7,CASRLAGQAYEQYF,TGCGCCAGTCGACTAGCGGGGCAAGCTTACGAGCAGTACTTC
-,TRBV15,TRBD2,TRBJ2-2,CATSRDLAGRSGELFF,TGTGCCACCAGCAGAGATCTAGCGGGACGTTCCGGGGAGCTGTTTTTT
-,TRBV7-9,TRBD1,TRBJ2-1,CASSLVAGQGQVEQFF,TGTGCCAGCAGCTTAGTGGCTGGACAGGGGCAGGTTGAGCAGTTCTTC
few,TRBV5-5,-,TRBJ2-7,CASSLYLARYEQYF,TGTGCCAGCAGCTTGTACCTAGCGCGGTACGAGCAGTACTTC
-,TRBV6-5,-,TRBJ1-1,CDRSPQGGTEAFF,TGTGACAGAAGTCCACAGGGTGGTACTGAAGCTTTCTTT
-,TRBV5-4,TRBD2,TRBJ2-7,CASSYGLADPQYF,TGTGCCAGCAGCTACGGACTAGCGGACCCACAGTACTTC
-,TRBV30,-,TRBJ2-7,CALETAVYEQYF,TGTGCCTTAGAGACTGCGGTTTACGAGCAGTACTTC
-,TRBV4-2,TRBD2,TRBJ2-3,CASSQDWLAGITDTQYF,TGTGCCAGCAGCCAAGATTGGCTAGCGGGAATCACAGATACGCAGTATTTT
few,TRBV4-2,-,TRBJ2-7,CASSQGLIKTASYEQYF,TGTGCCAGCAGCCAAGGTCTTATAAAAACTGCGAGCTACGAGCAGTACTTC
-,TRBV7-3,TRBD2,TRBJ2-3,CASSLAGGADTQYF,TGTGCCAGCAGCCTAGCGGGGGGGGCAGATACGCAGTATTTT
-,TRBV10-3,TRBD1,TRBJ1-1,CASQGLPENTEAFF,TGTGCCTCACAGGGGTTACCTGAGAACACTGAAGCTTTCTTT
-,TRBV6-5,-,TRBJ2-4,CASSYLDREDIQYF,TGTGCCAGCAGTTACCTCGACAGGGAGGACATTCAGTACTTC
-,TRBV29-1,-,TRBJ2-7,CSVAAGTGVFEQYF,TGCAGCGTTGCGGCCGGGACTGGGGTTTTCGAGCAGTACTTC
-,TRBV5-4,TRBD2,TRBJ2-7,CASILGPYGTSGKGKEQYF,TGTGCCAGCATCTTGGGGCCTTATGGGACTAGCGGGAAGGGGAAAGAGCAGTACTTC
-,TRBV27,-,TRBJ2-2,CASSFLGGSNTGELFF,TGTGCCAGCAGTTTTTTAGGCGGATCCAACACCGGGGAGCTGTTTTTT